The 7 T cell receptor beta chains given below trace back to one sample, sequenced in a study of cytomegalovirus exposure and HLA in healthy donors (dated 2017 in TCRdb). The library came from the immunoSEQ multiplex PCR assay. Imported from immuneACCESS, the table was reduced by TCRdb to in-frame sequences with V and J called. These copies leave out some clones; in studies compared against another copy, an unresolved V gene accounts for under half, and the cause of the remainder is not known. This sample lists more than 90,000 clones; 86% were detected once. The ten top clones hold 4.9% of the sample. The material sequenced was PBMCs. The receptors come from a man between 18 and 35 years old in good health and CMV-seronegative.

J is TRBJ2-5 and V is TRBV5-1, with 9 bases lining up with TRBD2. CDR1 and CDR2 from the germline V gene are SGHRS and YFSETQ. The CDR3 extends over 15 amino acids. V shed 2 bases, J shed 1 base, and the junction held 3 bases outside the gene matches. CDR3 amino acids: CASSLKTSGQETQYF. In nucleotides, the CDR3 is TGCGCCAGCAGCTTAAAGACTAGCGGCCAAGAGACCCAGTACTTC.

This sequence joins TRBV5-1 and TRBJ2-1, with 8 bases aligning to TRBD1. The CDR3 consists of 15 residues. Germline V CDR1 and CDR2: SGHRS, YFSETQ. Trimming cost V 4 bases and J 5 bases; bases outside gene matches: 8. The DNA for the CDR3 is TGCGCCAGCAGCCCGGACAGGGCCATCCACAATGAGCAGTTCTTC. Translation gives CASSPDRAIHNEQFF.

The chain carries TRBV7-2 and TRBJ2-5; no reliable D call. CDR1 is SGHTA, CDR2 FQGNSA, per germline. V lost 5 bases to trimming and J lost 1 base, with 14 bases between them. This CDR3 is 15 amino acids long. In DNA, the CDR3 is TGTGCCAGCAGCGTAGGGCCGATTACCCAAGAGACCCAGTACTTC. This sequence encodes CASSVGPITQETQYF.

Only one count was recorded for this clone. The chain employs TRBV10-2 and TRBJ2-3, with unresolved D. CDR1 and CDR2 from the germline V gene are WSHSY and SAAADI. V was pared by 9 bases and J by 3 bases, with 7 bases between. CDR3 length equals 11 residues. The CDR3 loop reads CASRRTDTQYF. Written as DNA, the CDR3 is TGCGCCAGTCGCAGGACAGATACGCAGTATTTT.

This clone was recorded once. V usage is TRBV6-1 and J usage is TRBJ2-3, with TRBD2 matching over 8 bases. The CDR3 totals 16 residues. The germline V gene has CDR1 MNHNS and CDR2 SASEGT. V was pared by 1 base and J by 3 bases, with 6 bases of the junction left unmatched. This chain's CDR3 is CASSEVERGWTDTQYF. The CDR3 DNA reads TGTGCCAGCAGTGAAGTCGAGCGGGGGTGGACAGATACGCAGTATTTT.

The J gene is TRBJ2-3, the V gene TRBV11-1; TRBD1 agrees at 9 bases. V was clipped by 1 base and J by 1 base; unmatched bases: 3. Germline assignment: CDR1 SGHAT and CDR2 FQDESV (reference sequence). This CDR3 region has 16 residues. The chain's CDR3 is CASSLGGQGRTDTQYF. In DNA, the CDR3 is TGTGCCAGCAGCTTAGGGGGACAGGGACGCACAGATACGCAGTATTTT.

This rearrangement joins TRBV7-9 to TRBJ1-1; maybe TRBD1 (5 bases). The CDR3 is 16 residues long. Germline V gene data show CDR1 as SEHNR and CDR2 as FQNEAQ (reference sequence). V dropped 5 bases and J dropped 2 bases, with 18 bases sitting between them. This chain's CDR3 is CASSPPRAGINTEAFF. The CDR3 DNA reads TGTGCCAGCAGCCCACCCCGGGCAGGGATTAACACTGAAGCTTTCTTT.